The 11 T cell receptor beta chains presented below share a single source sample, sequenced in a study of blood T cells in healthy people across ages (dated by TCRdb to the mid-2010s). Libraries were built with 5' RACE. Sequenced using an Illumina HiSeq 2500. A second PCR of about 6 to 11 cycles was performed with a sample-barcoded 5' primer and a J-beta primer mix. TCRdb reworked the public reads: Q25 trimming with fastp, MiXCR clone assembly, productive beta chains retained. CDR3 protein duplicates are merged, each entry listing the most common genes and DNA. This sample gives approximately 800,000 distinct CDR3 sequences in total; about a quarter of them show up just once. The ten biggest clones cover about 2.9% of the sample. The same sample was also studied in work on T cells of mothers and their children.

Material: blood. The receptors here all came from a boy younger than 18 in good health.

CDR3 in DNA: TGTGCCAGCAAAACGGGCAGGTCAGCCAAAAACATTCAGTACTTC. Translating it yields CASKTGRSAKNIQYF. V usage is TRBV6-1 and J usage is TRBJ2-4; D gene uncertain. The CDR3 sequence is 15 residues long. Germline V CDR1 and CDR2: MNHNS, SASEGT. V was clipped by 7 bases and J by 0 bases, with 13 bases between them.

The chain has TRBV30 and TRBJ2-2; 10 bases line up with TRBD2. Germline V lookup: CDR1 GTSNPN, CDR2 SVGIG (reference sequence). The junction had 9 bases not matched to a gene; V was cut back by 2 bases and J by 6 bases. CDR3 size: 16 residues. The chain's CDR3 is CAWSSPGLAFAGELFF. CDR3 DNA: TGTGCCTGGAGTTCTCCGGGACTAGCGTTCGCCGGGGAGCTGTTTTTT.

As for this clonotype: A read error may account for a junction end that differs from germline. This chain links TRBV5-6 with TRBJ2-5; D is possibly TRBD2 (5 bases). The J call may be faulty, since TRBJ2-7 better matches the DNA end. CDR1 SGHDT and CDR2 YYEEEE come from the germline V gene. CDR3 length: 15 residues. CDR3 loop: CASSSGPGSSCEQYF. In nucleotides, the CDR3 is TGTGCCAGCAGCAGTGGGCCGGGGAGCTCCTGCGAGCAGTACTTC.

This clonotype has just a few counts. The chain uses TRBV7-8 and TRBJ2-5; possibly TRBD2 for D (6 bases). The V gene lost 6 bases and the J gene lost 2 bases, with 13 bases spanning the gap. This CDR3 comprises 14 residues. CDR1 SGHVS and CDR2 FQNEAQ come from the germline V gene. The CDR3 region has the DNA TGTGCCAGCAGTTTAATGACTAGTCAAGAGACCCAGTACTTC. Its translation is CASSLMTSQETQYF.

The chain joins TRBV2 to TRBJ2-5; 7 bases are shared with TRBD2. J was trimmed by 5 bases and V by 4 bases; bases with no gene match: 10. Germline CDR1 is SNHLY and CDR2 is FYNNEI. This CDR3 region has 15 residues. The CDR3 nucleotides are TGTGCCAGCAGTGCTACTCAGCGGGGAGGCGAGACCCAGTACTTC. Protein: CASSATQRGGETQYF.

The V gene is TRBV7-9, the J gene TRBJ1-1; no clear D. Per the germline V gene, CDR1 is SEHNR and CDR2 is FQNEAQ (reference sequence). The CDR3 runs 13 residues. Trimming cost V 1 base and J 6 bases, with 9 bases left between them. The CDR3 region is CASSLDHGAEAFF. CDR3 bases: TGTGCCAGCAGCTTAGATCACGGCGCTGAAGCTTTCTTT. Variable domain in full (rest from reference TRBV7-9 and TRBJ1-1): DTGVSQNPRHKITKRGQNVTFRCDPISEHNRLYWYRQTLGQGPEFLTYFQNEAQLEKSRLLSDRFSAERPKGSFSTLEIQRTEQGDSAMYLCASSLDHGAEAFFGQGTRLTVV.

The chain couples TRBV3-1 to TRBJ2-5; D is ambiguous. The J call may be in error: the DNA end matches TRBJ2-7 better. The CDR3 consists of 16 residues. Germline V CDR1 and CDR2: LGHDT, YNNKEL (reference sequence). The CDR3 nucleotides read TGTGCCAGCAGCCAAGGGGGAAGCCTGTCCTCCTACGAGCAGTACTTC. This codes for CASSQGGSLSSYEQYF.

This clonotype was seen only a few times. V gene TRBV15 combines with J gene TRBJ1-2; D not resolved. The germline gives CDR1 LNHNV, CDR2 YYDKDF (reference sequence). CDR3 length: 12 amino acids. Between the trimmed V and J ends, which lost 0 bases and 14 bases, there was a span of 13 bases. The CDR3 protein is CATSRDVTDQTF. The CDR3 DNA follows: TGTGCCACCAGCAGAGATGTAACAGACCAAACCTTC. Full variable domain (remainder filled in from reference TRBV15 and TRBJ1-2): DAMVIQNPRYQVTQFGKPVTLSCSQTLNHNVMYWYQQKSSQAPKLLFHYYDKDFNNEADTPDNFQSRRPNTSFCFLDIRSPGLGDTAMYLCATSRDVTDQTFGSGTRLTVV.

A few counts support this clonotype. CDR3 region: CASSYSGTNTEAFF. The DNA of the CDR3 is TGTGCCAGCAGTTACTCGGGGACGAACACTGAAGCTTTCTTT. The chain carries TRBV6-5 and TRBJ1-1; D may be TRBD1 (5 bases). V was pared by 0 bases and J by 1 base, with 6 bases between. This CDR3 comprises 14 residues. Germline-derived CDR1 and CDR2 are MNHEY and SVGAGI.

The chain combines TRBV10-3 with TRBJ2-6; possible D gene TRBD2, 5 bases. V was cut by 11 bases and J by 3 bases, with 11 bases left in between. Germline CDR1 is ENHRY and CDR2 is SYGVKD. This CDR3 region has 13 residues. The CDR3 protein is CASSGNGANVLTF. DNA of the CDR3: TGTGCCTCCTCGGGGAATGGGGCCAACGTCCTGACTTTC.

The rearrangement links TRBV20-1 to TRBJ2-6; the D gene is possibly TRBD2 (5 bases). The V gene lost 6 bases and the J gene lost 3 bases, with 15 bases spanning the gap. Germline assignment: CDR1 DFQATT and CDR2 SNEGSKA (reference sequence). The length of the CDR3 is 15 residues. The CDR3 region has the DNA TGCAGTGCCCCCCCGGGCGGGTATGGGGCCAACGTCCTGACTTTC. Encoded protein: CSAPPGGYGANVLTF.